These 27 T cell receptor beta chains originate from one sample sequenced in a study of blood T cells in healthy people across ages. A second PCR of 7 to 11 cycles used a sample-barcoded 5' primer and a J-beta primer mix. A single record per CDR3 protein comes from TCRdb applying MiXCR to the 5' RACE reads. The table records 1.4 million to 1.5 million distinct CDR3 sequences, approximately 40% of them present only once. Sample: blood. These receptors were taken from a woman between 18 and 30 years old in good health.

This clonotype has just a few counts. For the CDR3, the DNA is TGTGCCAGCAGCTTAGTGGTCCAAACTAAAGCAACTAATGAAAAACTGTTTTTT. Its protein product is CASSLVVQTKATNEKLFF. The chain recombines TRBV7-9 with TRBJ1-4; D remains ambiguous. The CDR3 totals 18 residues. Trimming left V 1 base short and J 0 bases short, with 15 bases between. CDR1 is SEHNR and CDR2 is FQNEAQ in the germline V gene (reference sequence).

Only a few counts were recorded for this clonotype. The CDR3 DNA is TGCGCCAGCAGCTTGAAGACAGGGTCGATGAGGACAGATACGCAGTATTTT. This codes for CASSLKTGSMRTDTQYF. V usage is TRBV5-1 and J usage is TRBJ2-3, with 7 bases lining up with TRBD1. CDR3 length: 17 residues. Germline V gives CDR1 SGHRS, CDR2 YFSETQ. J was trimmed by 3 bases and V by 1 base; bases with no gene match: 11.

This rearrangement joins TRBV10-3 to TRBJ2-3; D is uncertain. Trimming cost V 11 bases and J 0 bases, with 18 bases left between them. CDR3 length equals 15 residues. CDR1 is ENHRY and CDR2 is SYGVKD in the germline V gene. CDR3 in DNA: TGTGCCGCCAGTGACGCGGCTAAGAGCACAGATACGCAGTATTTT. It specifies CAASDAAKSTDTQYF.

V and J are TRBV6-2 or TRBV6-3 and TRBJ1-5, with D unclear. CDR1 MNHEY and CDR2 SVGEGT come from the germline V gene. CDR3 length equals 15 residues. Trimming pared 2 bases from V and 4 bases from J, leaving 12 bases between. In DNA, the CDR3 is TGTGCCAGCAGTTACGGTAGAGTAGGGAATCAGCCCCAGCATTTT. This gives the protein CASSYGRVGNQPQHF.

The genes are TRBV6-1 and TRBJ2-5; maybe TRBD2 (6 bases). The CDR3 is 16 residues long. Germline lookup yields CDR1 MNHNS and CDR2 SASEGT. The V and J ends lost 0 bases and 0 bases respectively, with 11 bases between them. The CDR3 sequence: CASSEARGGDQETQYF. CDR3 nucleotide sequence: TGTGCCAGCAGTGAAGCGCGAGGAGGGGACCAAGAGACCCAGTACTTC.

This clonotype was seen a few times. The chain joins TRBV24-1 to TRBJ2-3, with D perhaps matching TRBD2 (5 bases). Germline loops: CDR1 KGHDR, CDR2 SFDVKD. This CDR3 is built from 14 residues. The germline V and J ends were trimmed by 5 bases and 0 bases, with 8 bases remaining between them. CDR3: CATSAGWSTDTQYF. In DNA form, the CDR3 reads TGTGCCACCAGTGCGGGATGGAGCACAGATACGCAGTATTTT.

The chain uses TRBV18 and TRBJ1-2; the match to TRBD1 covers 7 bases. Looked up from germline, CDR1 is KGHSH and CDR2 is LQKENI. J lost 6 bases, V lost 4 bases, and 5 bases had no gene match. There are 13 residues in the CDR3. For the CDR3, the DNA is TGTGCCAGCTCACGGGACAGCAATAATGGCTACACCTTC. Its translation: CASSRDSNNGYTF.

This clonotype came up a few times. The chain couples TRBV7-9 to TRBJ2-1; 8 bases map to TRBD2. The CDR3 extends over 16 amino acids. From germline, CDR1 is SEHNR and CDR2 FQNEAQ (reference sequence). With V trimmed by 1 base and J by 3 bases, 5 bases remained unmatched. The CDR3 protein is CASSLGREGLYNEQFF. DNA for the CDR3: TGTGCCAGCAGCTTAGGTCGGGAGGGCCTCTACAATGAGCAGTTCTTC. Using reference TRBV7-9 and TRBJ2-1 for the parts outside the CDR3, the full variable domain is DTGVSQNPRHKITKRGQNVTFRCDPISEHNRLYWYRQTLGQGPEFLTYFQNEAQLEKSRLLSDRFSAERPKGSFSTLEIQRTEQGDSAMYLCASSLGREGLYNEQFFGPGTRLTVL.

This clonotype has a handful of counts. The chain has TRBV6-6 and TRBJ2-7, with D unclear. CDR3 size: 15 residues. V was cut by 1 base and J by 3 bases, with 13 bases left in between. The V gene's germline CDR1 is MNHNY and CDR2 SVGAGI (reference sequence). CDR3 nucleotides: TGTGCCAGCAGTTACTTCCGACATCCGGACTACGAGCAGTACTTC. This translates into CASSYFRHPDYEQYF.

This clonotype turned up a few times. The chain couples TRBV20-1 to TRBJ2-5; D is undetermined. The germline V gene has CDR1 DFQATT and CDR2 SNEGSKA (reference sequence). V dropped 0 bases and J dropped 5 bases, with 16 bases sitting between them. The CDR3 has 15 residues. The CDR3 region is CSARDGLRVAETQYF. CDR3 bases: TGCAGTGCTAGAGATGGGCTAAGGGTAGCTGAGACCCAGTACTTC.

The chain employs TRBV6-5 and TRBJ2-3; a weak D match, TRBD2 (7 bases). The CDR3 runs 16 residues. CDR1 and CDR2 from the germline V gene are MNHEY and SVGAGI. Between the trimmed V and J ends, which lost 3 bases and 4 bases, there was a span of 17 bases. CDR3: CASSYRGLAEADTQYF. Here the CDR3 DNA reads TGTGCCAGCAGTTATCGGGGGCTAGCGGAGGCAGATACGCAGTATTTT.

This clonotype has only a few counts. The chain employs TRBV6-6 and TRBJ2-5, with D unclear. Germline V gives CDR1 MNHNY, CDR2 SVGAGI (reference sequence). CDR3 length: 13 amino acids. With 7 bases removed from V and 11 bases from J, the gap between germline ends came to 20 bases. The DNA for the CDR3 is TGTGCCAGCATGATACATTTGGGGAATGAGCAGTACTTC. This translates into CASMIHLGNEQYF.

The chain employs TRBV12-3 or TRBV12-4 and TRBJ2-1, with 12 nucleotides matching TRBD2. V was pared by 8 bases and J by 3 bases, with 2 bases of the junction left unmatched. CDR3 length: 14 amino acids. CDR3 residues: CASGLAGNYNEQFF. DNA of the CDR3: TGTGCCAGCGGACTAGCGGGAAACTACAATGAGCAGTTCTTC.

V and J are TRBV30 and TRBJ1-2, with D possibly matching TRBD1 (6 bases). This CDR3 is 14 amino acids long. V lost 4 bases and J lost 4, with 16 bases in between. Germline lookup yields CDR1 GTSNPN and CDR2 SVGIG (reference sequence). CDR3 DNA: TGTGCCTGGAAGGGGGACTCCCTGGGCTATGGCTACACCTTC. Translated: CAWKGDSLGYGYTF. Together with reference TRBV30 and TRBJ1-2, the CDR3 gives the full variable domain: SQTIHQWPATLVQPVGSPLSLECTVEGTSNPNLYWYRQAAGRGLQLLFYSVGIGQISSEVPQNLSASRPQDRQFILSSKKLLLSDSGFYLCAWKGDSLGYGYTFGSGTRLTVV.

The chain employs TRBV20-1 and TRBJ2-1; D ambiguous. From germline, CDR1 is DFQATT and CDR2 SNEGSKA (reference sequence). V gave up 7 bases and J gave up 5 bases, with 9 bases separating them. The CDR3 spans 11 residues. CDR3 loop: CSVGQHNEQFF. The CDR3 DNA sequence: TGCAGTGTGGGTCAGCACAATGAGCAGTTCTTC.

This clonotype turned up a few times. The J gene is TRBJ1-2, the V gene TRBV4-1; unclear D gene. Trimming shortened V by 0 bases and J by 8 bases, and 16 bases separated the two germline ends. The CDR3 loop spans 15 amino acids. Germline assignment: CDR1 MGHRA and CDR2 YSYEKL. CDR3 residues: CASSQEGQRENGYTF. CDR3 nucleotides: TGCGCCAGCAGCCAAGAAGGGCAGAGAGAGAACGGCTACACCTTC.

Note on this clonotype: The junction does not match germline at one end; this may be a read error. The CDR3 is CASSDGSVDNGQFF. The DNA for the CDR3 is TGTGCCAGCAGTGACGGGTCGGTCGACAATGGGCAGTTCTTC. The chain carries TRBV9 and TRBJ2-1; D remains ambiguous. The CDR3 length is 14 residues. Germline V gene lookup returns CDR1 SGDLS and CDR2 YYNGEE.

The CDR3, as DNA: TGTGCCATCAGATCCACAGGGGTCCCCACAGATACGCAGTATTTT. Protein product: CAIRSTGVPTDTQYF. The chain uses TRBV10-3 and TRBJ2-3, with 7 bases identical to TRBD1. The junction had 8 bases not matched to a gene; V was cut back by 6 bases and J by 2 bases. The CDR3 runs to 15 residues. Germline assignment: CDR1 ENHRY and CDR2 SYGVKD.

In regard to this clonotype: One end of the junction varies from germline; a read error may be responsible. The V and J genes are TRBV14 and TRBJ2-1; no clear D gene. The CDR3 contains 12 residues. The germline V gene has CDR1 SGHDN and CDR2 FVKESK. CDR3 DNA sequence: TGTGCCGGCAGCCAAGCTGCGCGACAAGAGTTCTTC. As protein: CAGSQAARQEFF.

This chain connects TRBV24-1 to TRBJ2-1, with 10 bases fitting TRBD2. The CDR3 covers 16 residues. From germline, CDR1 is KGHDR and CDR2 SFDVKD. Trimming at V came to 2 bases and at J to 8 bases, leaving 8 bases not matched to a gene. The chain's CDR3 is CATSDSASGRVHEQFF. CDR3 nucleotides: TGTGCCACCAGTGATTCCGCTAGCGGGAGAGTCCATGAGCAGTTCTTC.

The chain is built from TRBV4-1 and TRBJ2-1, with 7 bases matching TRBD2. The CDR3 has 16 amino acids. The V gene's germline CDR1 is MGHRA and CDR2 YSYEKL. The V and J ends lost 0 bases and 8 bases, in that order; junction bases with no gene match: 10. This chain's CDR3 is CASSQEERGHKDEQFF. DNA for the CDR3: TGCGCCAGCAGCCAAGAAGAGCGGGGCCATAAGGATGAGCAGTTCTTC.

This chain uses TRBV5-1 with TRBJ2-1; D perhaps matches TRBD1 (5 bases). The V gene lost 7 bases and the J gene lost 8 bases, with 13 bases spanning the gap. Per the germline V gene, CDR1 is SGHRS and CDR2 is YFSETQ. The CDR3 is 12 amino acids. CDR3 DNA: TGCGCCAGCGGGGCGTCTGTCGATGAGCAGTTCTTC. Amino acids: CASGASVDEQFF.

A note on this clonotype: A much larger clone lies one base from this, so it may be a read error. The chain employs TRBV15 and TRBJ2-1; tentatively, D is TRBD2 (6 bases). V gave up 3 bases and J gave up 3 bases, with 9 bases separating them. Germline assignment: CDR1 LNHNV and CDR2 YYDKDF (reference sequence). This CDR3 is built from 14 residues. The CDR3 sequence: CATSSQDYYNEQFF. In DNA form, the CDR3 reads TGTGCCACCAGCAGCCAGGACTACTACAATGAGCAGTTCTTC.

The chain has TRBV7-2 and TRBJ2-7; D not certain. The length of the CDR3 is 15 residues. The germline CDR1 and CDR2 sequences are SGHTA and FQGNSA. V was clipped by 2 bases and J by 3 bases, with 14 bases between them. CDR3 sequence (DNA): TGTGCCAGCAGCTTAAGCGTAGCTGGGGACTACGAGCAGTACTTC. It translates to CASSLSVAGDYEQYF.

The rearrangement joins TRBV25-1 to TRBJ1-1; tentative D call: TRBD1 (5 bases). The germline V gene encodes CDR1 MGHDK and CDR2 SYGVNS. The CDR3 loop spans 17 amino acids. Deletions cut 4 bases from V and 1 base from J, with 19 bases between. CDR3 DNA: TGTGCCAGCAGTGGCCCCCTCTGGGGCAGGGCGAACACTGAAGCTTTCTTT. Protein: CASSGPLWGRANTEAFF.

This chain connects TRBV5-1 to TRBJ1-5; TRBD1 is a possible D gene (6 bases). The CDR3 contains 14 residues. The V and J ends lost 4 bases and 6 bases respectively, with 14 bases between them. CDR1 is SGHRS and CDR2 is YFSETQ in the germline V gene. The CDR3 here is CASSPTGLGQPQHF. CDR3 in DNA: TGCGCCAGCAGCCCCACAGGGTTGGGTCAGCCCCAGCATTTT.

The rearrangement links TRBV2 to TRBJ2-1; 9 bases align to TRBD1. The V segment lost 10 bases and the J segment 4 bases; nucleotides outside the gene matches: 5. The CDR3 is 13 amino acids. Per the germline V gene, CDR1 is SNHLY and CDR2 is FYNNEI. The chain's CDR3 is CATRDRAYNEQFF. The CDR3 DNA reads TGTGCCACCCGGGACAGGGCGTACAATGAGCAGTTCTTC.